A single TCR beta chain is shown here with its context. Its antigen is unknown. CDR3 length: 13 residues. Trimming removed 3 bases at V and 4 bases at J, with 8 bases between. Looked up from germline, CDR1 is SGHTA and CDR2 is FQGNSA. This sample is part of a study of response to subunit inactivated influenza vaccine. Findings and caveats of the study: After each seasonal influenza vaccination, few new T cells are recruited, the authors suggested.

TCRdb independently ran MiXCR on the RT-PCR reads; one entry per CDR3 protein. The sample includes roughly 460,000 distinct CDR3 sequences, roughly 11% of them seen just once. The TCR comes from a man aged 45 to 65 who received an inactivated influenza vaccine. The J gene is TRBJ2-3, the V gene TRBV7-2; unclear D gene. Sequenced material: PBMCs from blood, taken about 6 weeks after vaccination. In DNA form, the CDR3 reads TGTGCCAGCAGCTTCCCTAATGCAGATACGCAGTATTTT. Amino acid sequence: CASSFPNADTQYF.